Below, one TCR beta chain is given with its context. The antigen remains undetermined. The CDR3 contains 16 residues. Germline V gene data show CDR1 as LGHNA and CDR2 as YSLEER. Between the trimmed V and J ends, which lost 0 bases and 0 bases, there was a span of 6 bases. The data derive from a study of long-term antiretroviral therapy in people with HIV. General study points: Information on adherence, resistance and therapy changes was unavailable. ART was followed by higher diversity that remained below transplant donor controls.

Investigators performed immunoSEQ version v3.0 at survey level. Data came from immunoSEQ multiplex PCR; TCRdb stores just in-frame clones and leaves some out. The sample lists 48,000 or so clones, roughly 80% seen once, with around 3% in the top ten. No fewer than two post-ART and no fewer than one pre-ART PBMC samples existed for each donor. Each specimen consisted of about 0.95-10 million cryopreserved PBMC prior to extraction of DNA. The TCR was taken from a woman aged 18-29 years with HIV. Sequencing used unsorted PBMCs, obtained 0.8 years after starting antiretroviral therapy. The V call is TRBV4-3, the J call TRBJ2-6; no reliable D call. This CDR3 reads CASSQEPGSGANVLTF. The CDR3 nucleotides read TGCGCCAGCAGCCAAGAACCCGGCTCTGGGGCCAACGTCCTGACTTTC.